This paragraph reports one T cell receptor (beta chain). Its antigen is currently unknown. This sample is part of a study of regulatory T cells in long-lasting Graves disease. Findings of the study overall: Graves' patients with persistent disease showed TCR diversity lower than patients newly diagnosed.

Time point meaning: newly diagnosed GD, antithyroid drugs for less than 3 months. After RNA was extracted from PBMCs, the TCR library was made from it. Relying on iRepertoire HTBI primers and Arm-PCR of CDR3 regions, the team built TCR beta libraries. Each CDR3 protein is one row after TCRdb ran MiXCR on the multiplex PCR reads. The repertoire holds hundreds of thousands of distinct CDR3 sequences, with 15% to 20% as singletons. These sequences were also reported in another study, on T cells in Graves' hyperthyroidism and ophthalmopathy.

The input for sequencing was peripheral blood mononuclear cells (PBMCs), taken at new diagnosis, from a patient treated with antithyroid drugs. This receptor was identified in a woman aged 25 to 39 with Graves disease.

In DNA, the CDR3 is TGTGCCAGCAGCGAGGCCGGGACAGCCAATTCACCCCTCCACTTT. It yields the protein CASSEAGTANSPLHF. The V call is TRBV9, the J call TRBJ1-6; TRBD1 matches at 7 bases. CDR1 is SGDLS, CDR2 YYNGEE, per germline. Unmatched junction bases numbered 7, after V lost 3 bases and J lost 7 bases. CDR3 length: 15 residues.